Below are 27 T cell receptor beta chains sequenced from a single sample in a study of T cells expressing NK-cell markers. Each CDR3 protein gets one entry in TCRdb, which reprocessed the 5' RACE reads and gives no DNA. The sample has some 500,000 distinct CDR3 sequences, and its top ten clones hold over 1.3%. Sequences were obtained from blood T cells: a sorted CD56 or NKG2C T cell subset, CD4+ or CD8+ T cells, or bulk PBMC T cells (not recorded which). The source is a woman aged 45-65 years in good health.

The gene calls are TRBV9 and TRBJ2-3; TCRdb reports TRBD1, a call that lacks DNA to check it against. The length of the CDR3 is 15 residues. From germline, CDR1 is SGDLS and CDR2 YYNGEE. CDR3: CASSPRQVPTDTQYF.

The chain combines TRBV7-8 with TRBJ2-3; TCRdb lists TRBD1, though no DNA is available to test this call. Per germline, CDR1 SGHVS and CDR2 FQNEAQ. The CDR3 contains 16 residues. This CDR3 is CASSLSTGRGWDTQYF.

The CDR3 is CASSRGYLVVSGELFF. The gene calls are TRBV4-1 and TRBJ2-2; lacking DNA, the TRBD2 call made by TCRdb goes unchecked. This CDR3 contains 16 residues. Germline loops: CDR1 MGHRA, CDR2 YSYEKL.

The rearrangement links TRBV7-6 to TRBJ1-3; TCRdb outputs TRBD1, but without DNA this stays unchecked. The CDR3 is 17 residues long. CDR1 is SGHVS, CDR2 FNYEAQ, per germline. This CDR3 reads CASSLTITGISGNTIYF.

CDR3 region: CASSWDSHGELFF. This chain connects TRBV7-6 to TRBJ2-2; no DNA is available, so the TRBD2 call from TCRdb remains unchecked. The CDR3 covers 13 residues. The germline gives CDR1 SGHVS, CDR2 FNYEAQ.

CDR3 sequence: CATSDLVAAEQFF. The V gene is TRBV24-1, the J gene TRBJ2-1. CDR3 length: 13 amino acids. Germline-derived CDR1 and CDR2 are KGHDR and SFDVKD.

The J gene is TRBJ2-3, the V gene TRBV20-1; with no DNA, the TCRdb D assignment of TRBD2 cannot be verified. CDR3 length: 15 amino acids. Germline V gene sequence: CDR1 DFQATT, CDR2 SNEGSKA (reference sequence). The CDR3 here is CSARKAAGFTDTQYF.

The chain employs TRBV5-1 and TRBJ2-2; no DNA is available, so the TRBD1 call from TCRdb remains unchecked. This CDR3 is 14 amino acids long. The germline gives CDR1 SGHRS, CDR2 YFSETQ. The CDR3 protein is CASRGTGGVGELFF.

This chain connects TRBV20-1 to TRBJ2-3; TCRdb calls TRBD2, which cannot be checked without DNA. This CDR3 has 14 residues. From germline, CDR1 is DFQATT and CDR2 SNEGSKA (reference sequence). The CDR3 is CSAGTSGGTDTQYF.

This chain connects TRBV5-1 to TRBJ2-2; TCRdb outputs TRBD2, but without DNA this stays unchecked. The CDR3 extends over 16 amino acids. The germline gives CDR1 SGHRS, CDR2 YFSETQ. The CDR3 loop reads CASSLGLAGNTGELFF.

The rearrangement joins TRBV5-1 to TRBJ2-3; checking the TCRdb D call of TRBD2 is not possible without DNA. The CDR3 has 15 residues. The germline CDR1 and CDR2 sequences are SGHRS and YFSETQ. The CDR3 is CASSSSGSSTDTQYF.

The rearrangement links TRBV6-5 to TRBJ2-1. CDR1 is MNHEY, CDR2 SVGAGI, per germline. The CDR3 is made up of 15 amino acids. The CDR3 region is CASGYDLFPLNEQFF.

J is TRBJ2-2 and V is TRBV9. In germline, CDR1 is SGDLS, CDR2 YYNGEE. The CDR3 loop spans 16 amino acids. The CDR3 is CASRPTGSANTGELFF.

The CDR3 sequence is CASSPHPGQGVYEQFF. This chain joins TRBV12-3 or TRBV12-4 and TRBJ2-1; the D call from TCRdb, TRBD1, cannot be confirmed without DNA. The CDR3 extends over 16 amino acids.

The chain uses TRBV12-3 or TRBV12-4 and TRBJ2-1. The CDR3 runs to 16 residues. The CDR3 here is CASSLIVTVVVNEQFF.

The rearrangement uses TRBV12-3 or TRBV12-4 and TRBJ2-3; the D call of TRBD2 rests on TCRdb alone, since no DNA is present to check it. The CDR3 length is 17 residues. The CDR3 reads CASSPTKGLETADTQYF.

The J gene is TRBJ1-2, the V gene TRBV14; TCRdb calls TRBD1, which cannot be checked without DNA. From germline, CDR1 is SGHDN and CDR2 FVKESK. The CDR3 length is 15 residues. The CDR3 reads CASSRTGQPNYGYTF.

CDR3: CSAINRDYGYTF. J is TRBJ1-2 and V is TRBV20-1; the D call from TCRdb, TRBD1, cannot be confirmed without DNA. Germline CDR1 reads DFQATT; CDR2 reads SNEGSKA (reference sequence). The CDR3 totals 12 residues.

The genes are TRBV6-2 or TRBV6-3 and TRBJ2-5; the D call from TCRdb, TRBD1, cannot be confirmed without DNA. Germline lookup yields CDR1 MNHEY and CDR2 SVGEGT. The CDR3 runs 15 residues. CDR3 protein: CASSRRTGGKETQYF.

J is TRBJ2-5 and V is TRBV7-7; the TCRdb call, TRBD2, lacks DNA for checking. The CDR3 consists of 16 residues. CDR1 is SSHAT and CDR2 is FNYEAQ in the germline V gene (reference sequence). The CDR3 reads CASSLLAGGTKETQYF.

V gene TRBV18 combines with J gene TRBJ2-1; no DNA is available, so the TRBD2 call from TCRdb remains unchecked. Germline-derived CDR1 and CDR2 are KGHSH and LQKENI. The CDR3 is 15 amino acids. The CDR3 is CASSQSSGVYNEQFF. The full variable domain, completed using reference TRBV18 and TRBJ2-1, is NAGVMQNPRHLVRRRGQEARLRCSPMKGHSHVYWYRQLPEEGLKFMVYLQKENIIDESGMPKERFSAEFPKEGPSILRIQQVVRGDSAAYFCASSQSSGVYNEQFFGPGTRLTVL.

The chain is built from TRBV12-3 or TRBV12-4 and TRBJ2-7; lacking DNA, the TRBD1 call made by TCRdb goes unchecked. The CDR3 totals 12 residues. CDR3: CASSQQDYEQYF.

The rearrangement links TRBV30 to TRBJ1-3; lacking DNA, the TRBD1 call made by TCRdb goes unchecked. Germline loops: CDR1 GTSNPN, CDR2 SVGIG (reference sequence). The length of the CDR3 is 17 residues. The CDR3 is CAWSVNRGSHSGNTIYF.

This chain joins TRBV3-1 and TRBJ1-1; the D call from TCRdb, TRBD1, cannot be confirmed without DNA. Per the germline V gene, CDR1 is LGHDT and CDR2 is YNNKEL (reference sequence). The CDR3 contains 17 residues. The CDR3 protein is CASSRLATAFQRTEAFF.

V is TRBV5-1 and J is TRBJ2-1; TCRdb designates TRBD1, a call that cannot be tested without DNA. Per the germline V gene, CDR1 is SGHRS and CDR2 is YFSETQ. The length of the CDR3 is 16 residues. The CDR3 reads CASSLETGEVYNEQFF.

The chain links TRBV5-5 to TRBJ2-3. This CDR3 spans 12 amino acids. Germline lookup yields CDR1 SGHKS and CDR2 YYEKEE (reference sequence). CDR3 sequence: CASSLRLDTQYF. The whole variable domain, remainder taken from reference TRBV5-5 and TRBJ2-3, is DAGVTQSPTHLIKTRGQQVTLRCSPISGHKSVSWYQQVLGQGPQFIFQYYEKEERGRGNFPDRFSARQFPNYSSELNVNALLLGDSALYLCASSLRLDTQYFGPGTRLTVL.

The CDR3 loop reads CSAGGSGIYGYTF. The chain links TRBV20-1 to TRBJ1-2; TCRdb names TRBD1, which stays unverified in the absence of DNA. This CDR3 comprises 13 residues. Germline CDR1 is DFQATT and CDR2 is SNEGSKA (reference sequence).